The subject of this entry is one TCR beta chain. The junction differs from germline at one of its ends, possibly a read error. The sample comes from a study of tumor-infiltrating lymphocytes in oesophageal squamous cell carcinoma. CDR1 is SGHVS, CDR2 FNYEAQ, per germline. The CDR3 covers 14 residues. A single record per CDR3 protein comes from TCRdb applying MiXCR to the PCR reads. The repertoire holds approximately 20,000 distinct CDR3 sequences, with 35% to 45% as singletons. The rearrangement uses TRBV7-6 and TRBJ2-2; 7 bases fit TRBD2. This sequence originates from a male donor with esophageal squamous cell carcinoma. The sequenced material came from esophageal tumor tissue. CDR3 bases: TGTGCTAGCAGCTTTCGGGGGGACACCGGGGAGCTGTTTTTT. It is translated as CASSFRGDTGELFF.